Detailed here is one T cell receptor (beta chain). Antigen: not known. The CDR3 totals 13 residues. V was pared by 0 bases and J by 5 bases, with 8 bases between. CDR1 is SGHNT, CDR2 YYREEE, per germline (reference sequence). This sample was taken from a study of cytomegalovirus exposure and HLA in healthy donors. Regarding the study as a whole: Later on, an analysis found that several of the most significant clusters appeared to be linked to common viral pathogens, which included parvovirus B19.

It was with 60 Vbeta and 13 Jbeta primers that the PCR ran. Original processing notes: It was a later analysis that counted tens of millions of unique TCR beta chains, of which approximately 9.9 million were shared. Profiling relied on immunoSEQ multiplex PCR, and the TCRdb table lists in-frame clones only, not all of them. From that table come the V and J calls and clone size; the DNA was used to work out D and trimming. The sample shows about 130,000 clones, about 83% of them seen only once. The TCR comes from a woman in her twenties or thirties in good health and CMV-seronegative. Source material: PBMCs. V and J are TRBV5-4 and TRBJ2-5; no firm D call. CDR3 sequence: CASSLGHRETQYF. The CDR3 coding sequence is TGTGCCAGCAGCTTGGGACATAGGGAGACCCAGTACTTC.